This TCR beta chain came from a study of siplizumab effects on memory and regulatory T cells. This clone is a singleton in its sample. The germline CDR1 and CDR2 sequences are SGHVS and FNYEAQ. Germline trimming cut 5 bases from V and 5 bases from J; bases unmatched to any gene: 10. This CDR3 has 15 residues. Some clones are missing from TCRdb's copy, which holds only in-frame ones; the method was immunoSEQ multiplex PCR. This sample has about 50,000 clones; roughly nine tenths occur once, and the top ten carry around 0.3%. Sequenced: naive CD8+ T cells sorted from blood. This sequence originates from a human donor in good health. The V gene is TRBV7-6, the J gene TRBJ1-1, with 8 positions matching TRBD1. CDR3: CASSETGTGDTEAFF. The CDR3 DNA is TGTGCCAGCAGCGAGACCGGGACAGGAGATACTGAAGCTTTCTTT.